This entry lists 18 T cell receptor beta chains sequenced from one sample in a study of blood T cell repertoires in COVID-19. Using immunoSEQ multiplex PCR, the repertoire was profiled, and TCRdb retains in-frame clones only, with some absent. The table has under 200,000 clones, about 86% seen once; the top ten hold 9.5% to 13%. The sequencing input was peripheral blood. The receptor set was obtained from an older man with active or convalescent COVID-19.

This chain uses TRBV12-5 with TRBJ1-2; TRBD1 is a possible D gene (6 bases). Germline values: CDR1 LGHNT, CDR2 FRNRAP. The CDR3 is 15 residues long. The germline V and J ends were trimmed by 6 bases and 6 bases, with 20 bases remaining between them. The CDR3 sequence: CASGKLGTPVNGYTF. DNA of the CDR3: TGTGCTAGTGGCAAACTCGGGACACCAGTCAATGGCTACACCTTC. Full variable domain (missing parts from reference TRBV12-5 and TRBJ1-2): DARVTQTPRHKVTEMGQEVTMRCQPILGHNTVFWYRQTMMQGLELLAYFRNRAPLDDSGMPKDRFSAEMPDATLATLKIQPSEPRDSAVYFCASGKLGTPVNGYTFGSGTRLTVV.

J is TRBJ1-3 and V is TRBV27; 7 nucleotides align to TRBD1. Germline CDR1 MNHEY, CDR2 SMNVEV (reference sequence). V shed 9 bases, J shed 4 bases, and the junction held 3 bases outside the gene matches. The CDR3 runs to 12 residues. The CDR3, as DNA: TGTGCCAGTAAGGGGGCAGGAAACACCATATATTTT. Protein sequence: CASKGAGNTIYF.

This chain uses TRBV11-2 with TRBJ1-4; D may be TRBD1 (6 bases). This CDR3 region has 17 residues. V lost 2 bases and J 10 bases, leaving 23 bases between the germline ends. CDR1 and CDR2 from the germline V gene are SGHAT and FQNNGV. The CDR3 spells CASSLWGRMAGNGKLFF. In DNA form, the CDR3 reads TGTGCCAGCAGCTTATGGGGGCGAATGGCAGGGAACGGAAAACTGTTTTTT.

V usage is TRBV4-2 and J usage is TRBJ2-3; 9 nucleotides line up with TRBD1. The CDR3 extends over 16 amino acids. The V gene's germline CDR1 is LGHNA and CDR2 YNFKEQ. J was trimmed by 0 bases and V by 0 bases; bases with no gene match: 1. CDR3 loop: CASSQDGTGSTDTQYF. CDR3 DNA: TGTGCCAGCAGCCAAGATGGGACAGGGAGCACAGATACGCAGTATTTT.

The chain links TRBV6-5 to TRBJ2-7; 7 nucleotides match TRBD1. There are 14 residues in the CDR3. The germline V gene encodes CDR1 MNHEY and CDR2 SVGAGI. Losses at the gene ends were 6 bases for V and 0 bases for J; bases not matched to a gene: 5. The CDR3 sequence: CASSGTELSYEQYF. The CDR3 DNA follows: TGTGCCAGCAGCGGGACAGAACTCTCCTACGAGCAGTACTTC.

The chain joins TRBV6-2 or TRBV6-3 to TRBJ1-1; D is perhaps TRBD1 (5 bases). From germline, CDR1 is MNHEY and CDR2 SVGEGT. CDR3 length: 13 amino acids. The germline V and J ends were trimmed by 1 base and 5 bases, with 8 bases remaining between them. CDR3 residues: CASSYWGGTEAFF. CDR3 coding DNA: TGTGCCAGCAGTTACTGGGGGGGGACTGAAGCTTTCTTT.

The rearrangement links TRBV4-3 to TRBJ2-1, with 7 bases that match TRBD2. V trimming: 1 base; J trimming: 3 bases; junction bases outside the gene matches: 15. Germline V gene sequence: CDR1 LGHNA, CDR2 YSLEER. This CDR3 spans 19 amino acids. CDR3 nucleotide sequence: TGCGCCAGCAGCCAAGTACGAGGAAGGAGCGGGAACCTCTACAATGAGCAGTTCTTC. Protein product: CASSQVRGRSGNLYNEQFF.

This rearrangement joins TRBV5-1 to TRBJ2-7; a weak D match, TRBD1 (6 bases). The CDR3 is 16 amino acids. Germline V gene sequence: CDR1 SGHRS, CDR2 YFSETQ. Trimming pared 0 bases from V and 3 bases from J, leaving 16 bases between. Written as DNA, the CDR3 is TGCGCCAGCAGCTTGGACGGGACACTTAGCATCTACGAGCAGTACTTC. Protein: CASSLDGTLSIYEQYF.

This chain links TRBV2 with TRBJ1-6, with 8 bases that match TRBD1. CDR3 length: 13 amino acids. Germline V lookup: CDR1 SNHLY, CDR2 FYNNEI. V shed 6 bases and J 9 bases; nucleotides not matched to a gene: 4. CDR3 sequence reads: CASRDRGISPLHF. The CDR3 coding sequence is TGTGCCAGCAGAGACAGGGGCATTTCACCCCTCCACTTT.

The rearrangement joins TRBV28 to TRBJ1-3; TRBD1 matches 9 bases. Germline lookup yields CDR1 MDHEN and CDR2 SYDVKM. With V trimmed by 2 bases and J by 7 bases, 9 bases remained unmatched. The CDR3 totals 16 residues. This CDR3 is CASSLGDRVSANTIYF. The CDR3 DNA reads TGTGCCAGCAGTTTAGGGGACAGGGTTTCGGCGAACACCATATATTTT.

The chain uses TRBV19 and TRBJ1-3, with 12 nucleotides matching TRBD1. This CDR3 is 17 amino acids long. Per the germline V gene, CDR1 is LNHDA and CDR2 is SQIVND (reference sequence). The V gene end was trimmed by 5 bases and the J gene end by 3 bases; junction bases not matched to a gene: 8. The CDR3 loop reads CASSATGTGGFGNTIYF. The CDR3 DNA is TGTGCCAGTAGTGCAACCGGGACAGGGGGCTTTGGAAACACCATATATTTT.

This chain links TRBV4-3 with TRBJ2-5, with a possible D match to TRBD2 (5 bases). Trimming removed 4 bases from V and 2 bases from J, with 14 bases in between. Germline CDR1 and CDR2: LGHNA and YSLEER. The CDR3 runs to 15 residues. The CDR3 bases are TGCGCCAGCAGCCTCGGCGGGCTTCCGCAAGAGACCCAGTACTTC. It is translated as CASSLGGLPQETQYF.

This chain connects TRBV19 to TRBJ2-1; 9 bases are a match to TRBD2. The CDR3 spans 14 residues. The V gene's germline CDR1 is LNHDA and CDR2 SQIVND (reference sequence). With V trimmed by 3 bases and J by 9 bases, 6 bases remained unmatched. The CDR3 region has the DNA TGTGCCAGTAGTATGGGGCGGGAGGGTTCTGAGCAGTTCTTC. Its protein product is CASSMGREGSEQFF.

CDR3 DNA: TGTGCCAGCAGCCGTCAGGGTGGGGGGTACTACGAGCAGTACTTC. Its protein is CASSRQGGGYYEQYF. The chain uses TRBV5-4 and TRBJ2-7, with D perhaps matching TRBD2 (6 bases). The germline gives CDR1 SGHNT, CDR2 YYREEE (reference sequence). The CDR3 consists of 15 residues. V lost 4 bases and J 3 bases, leaving 17 bases between the germline ends.

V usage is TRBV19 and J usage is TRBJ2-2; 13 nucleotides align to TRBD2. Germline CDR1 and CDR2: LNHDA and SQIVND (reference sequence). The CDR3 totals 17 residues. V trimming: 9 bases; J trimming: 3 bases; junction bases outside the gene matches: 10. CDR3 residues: CASGRTSGRGDTGELFF. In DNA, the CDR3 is TGTGCCAGCGGTCGGACTAGCGGGAGAGGCGACACCGGGGAGCTGTTTTTT.

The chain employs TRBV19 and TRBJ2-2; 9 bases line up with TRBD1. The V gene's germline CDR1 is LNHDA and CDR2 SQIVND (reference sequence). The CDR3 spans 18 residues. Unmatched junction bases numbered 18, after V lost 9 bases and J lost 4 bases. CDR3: CASATPTGTGIFTGELFF. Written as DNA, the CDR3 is TGTGCCAGCGCCACTCCCACCGGGACAGGGATTTTCACCGGGGAGCTGTTTTTT.

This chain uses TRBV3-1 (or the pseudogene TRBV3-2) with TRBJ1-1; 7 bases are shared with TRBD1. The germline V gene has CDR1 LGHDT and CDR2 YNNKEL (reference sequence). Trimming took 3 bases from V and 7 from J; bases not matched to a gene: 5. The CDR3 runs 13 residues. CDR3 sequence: CASSHGTAHEAFF. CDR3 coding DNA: TGTGCCAGCAGCCACGGGACAGCCCATGAAGCTTTCTTT.

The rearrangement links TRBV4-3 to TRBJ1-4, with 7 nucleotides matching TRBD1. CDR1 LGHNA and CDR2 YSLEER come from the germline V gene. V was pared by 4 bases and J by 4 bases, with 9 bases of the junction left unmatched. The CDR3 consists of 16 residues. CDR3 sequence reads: CASSLRPGQRNEKLFF. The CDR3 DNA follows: TGCGCCAGCAGCCTCAGACCGGGACAGCGTAATGAAAAACTGTTTTTT.